Reported below is one T cell receptor (beta chain). No cognate antigen has been identified for it. The input lacks base qualities; no much larger clone sits a single base away. Libraries were built with the immunoSEQ multiplex PCR assay. For the multiplex PCR, a mixture combining 60 forward primers for TCR Vbeta segments and 13 reverse primers for TCR Jbeta segments was used. The CDR3 region of rearranged TCR beta genes was amplified from genomic DNA by a multiplex PCR assay. On the Illumina HiSeq System, the amplified TCR beta libraries were sequenced as 87-base-pair reads. The authors' pipeline ran thus. A later analysis counted tens of millions of unique TCR beta chains across the roughly 700 repertoires, and 10 million to 12 million of these chains were shared by at least two donors. Raw reads were error-corrected and collapsed into unique sequences by a nearest-neighbor algorithm in which closely related sequences were merged to remove PCR and sequencing errors. CDR3 sequences were aligned to IMGT reference sequences to assign V, D and J gene segments. For a sequence to be retained, a match of at least six nucleotides to both a V gene segment and a J gene segment was required. Rearrangements were called productive when the CDR3 lacked stop codons and stayed in frame with V and J; all others were non-productive. CDR3 was defined according to IMGT convention as the region running from the second conserved V-encoded cysteine to the conserved J-encoded phenylalanine. The earlier analysis of a few hundred of the donors excluded sequences that lacked an unambiguous match to a single V gene segment. In an earlier analysis of some 590 of the donors, a V segment was called functional when productive rearrangements were above 56.7%, and segregating when the standard deviation between donors exceeded 5%. A statistical classification framework was built for diagnosing cytomegalovirus status from the catalog of TCR beta chain sequences. In a later analysis, V and J genes were assigned by comparing TCR nucleotide sequences against IMGT/GENE-DB human TR gene sequences. The TCRdist pipeline was used in a later analysis to assign CDR3 sequences and most-parsimonious VDJ recombination scenarios. A later analysis defined each TCR beta chain by its CDR3 amino acid sequence plus V-gene family, and excluded reads lacking a unique V-gene family. A later analysis removed roughly 590 highly shared, low-generation-probability nucleotide sequences to deal with suspected cross-contamination and a sequencing artifact. In a later analysis, a clonal expansion index for each public chain was calculated from normalized within-repertoire ranks of inferred template counts. Generation probabilities in a later analysis came from a VDJ recombination model fitted to out-of-frame rearrangements, and those results were checked against IGoR. In a later analysis, TCR-TCR, TCR-HLA and TCR-CMV co-occurrence was scored with hypergeometric tests, and a repertoire-size bias correction was applied to TCR pairs. False discovery rates were estimated in a later analysis by permuting HLA or CMV assignments 20 times. In a later analysis, co-occurring TCRs were grouped using DBSCAN, with TCRdist sequence similarity added in when clustering inside HLA-allele-positive subsets. For co-occurrence clustering, repertoires with fewer than 30,000 or more than 120,000 public chains were excluded, along with four or five repertoires with anomalous nucleotide sharing. TCRdb's version of the immuneACCESS table is confined to in-frame rearrangements and falls short of the full clone set. An unresolved V gene accounts for under half of the shortfall where checked; the remainder is of unknown origin. The V and J calls and clone size are taken from that table; D and trimming were inferred from the DNA. The sample has just over 150,000 clones on record, 80% to 90% of them singletons. The ten largest clones add up to about 2.4% of the sample.

This sample stems from a study of cytomegalovirus exposure and HLA in healthy donors (TCRdb year 2017). With respect to the entire study: In an earlier analysis of about 560 of the donors, 250 to 350 Gb of sequence data and 95 million to 130 million unique TCR beta sequences from 180 million or so T cells were reported. HLA typing covered class I and class II loci at four-digit resolution. Genome-wide SNP genotypes for about 65% of the roughly 670 donors were used in a later genetic analysis, which treated that subset as a discovery cohort. To predict cytomegalovirus infection status, the study brought together high-throughput TCR immunosequencing, statistical association of individual TCRs with disease status, and machine learning. To decide whether each TCR beta V gene segment behaved as functional or pseudogenic, an earlier analysis of some 570 of the donors relied on high-throughput TCR beta sequencing. On average, 235,054 unique TCR beta nucleotide sequences were sequenced per donor among some 420 genotyped donors of the cohort, with roughly 20% of those sequences being non-productive. The genetic ancestry cluster associated with self-reported Caucasian donors included 70% to 85% of the roughly 380 genotyped donors. Typing coverage varied by locus: roughly 629-630 donors for A, B, C, DRB1 and DQB1; roughly 500 for DQA1; 600 to 610 for DPA1; around 490 for DPB1. The study used immunosequencing to profile the T cell repertoires of several hundred subjects and linked those repertoires to cytomegalovirus serostatus. A separate validation cohort of 90 to 150 different subjects was used in addition to the roughly 720-subject first cohort. Roughly 290 gigabases of sequencing data and 70 million to 100 million unique TCR sequences made up an early release that covered under 750 HLA-typed donors. A later analysis re-examined previously published TCR beta repertoires from over 500 donors and added high-resolution HLA genotyping to investigate patterns of TCR occurrence. Donor age, sex, ethnicity and CMV serostatus were compiled alongside the repertoire data. The study aimed to test whether cataloging public T cell receptors could reveal signatures of past pathogen exposure. Every discovery cohort repertoire had been produced on one sequencing platform. Because of strong linkage in the cohort, four to six DR-DQ haplotypes were treated as single units for association and clustering. Rather than using new phenotypic data, the later analysis identified candidate immune exposures from TCR beta sequences and from how often those sequences occurred across donors.

From cysteine to phenylalanine, the CDR3 is 17 amino acids long. The entry retains the CDR3 DNA only, 51 bases that are in frame from base 1. CDR1 and CDR2, looked up from the germline V gene, are SGHRS and YFSETQ. V is shortened by 4 bases, J by 1 base, and the region joining them spans 21 bases. The cohort comprised under 700 healthy bone marrow donors. All cohort members were sampled while nominally healthy, although unrecorded immune exposures were likely present. The donor was CMV seronegative and belonged to the group of 350 or so seronegative cohort members. A peripheral blood sample was provided by each donor, and peripheral blood mononuclear cells were used for TCR beta sequencing. The Qiagen DNeasy Blood Extraction Kit was used to extract genomic DNA from the blood cell samples. Findings and caveats that apply to the study as a whole: Roughly uniform sequencing depth across donors was assumed in presence/absence analyses, although this assumption may not hold. In both the original and validation cohorts, the classifier was reported to diagnose cytomegalovirus status with high specificity and sensitivity. Because counts were too low, roughly 18 rarely observed V segments, including chromosome 9 orphons, were left out of the earlier analysis of about 500 of the donors. A later analysis reported that several top co-occurrence clusters appeared linked to parvovirus B19, influenza, CMV and Epstein-Barr virus. Specific HLA alleles were associated with more than 15,000 TCR beta sequences at a false discovery rate of 0.05 in a later analysis. The 87-base-pair reads could not distinguish some IMGT-functional V segments, including TRBV6-2 and TRBV6-3, so those segments were excluded. Across donors, most TCR sequences were observed very rarely, whereas some public TCRs were present in many individuals. The sequencing pipeline was judged likely to have produced a cluster of highly shared sequence variants as a technical artifact. An earlier analysis of approximately 530 of the donors showed that most TCR beta V segments appeared in productive rearrangements either about 87% or about 30% of the time, which broadly matched IMGT annotations. In a later analysis, most CMV-associated TCR beta chains were found to appear HLA-restricted, with HLA associations seemingly driven largely by CMV exposure. A later genetic analysis associated a missense DCLRE1C variant with V-gene and J-gene trimming of TCR beta chains, and an independent cohort replicated the association. A further reported finding was that TCR beta sequences accurately predicted the HLA-A and HLA-B alleles for most subjects in the first cohort. The only immune exposure information available for the cohort was CMV serostatus. This cohort had only TCR beta chains sequenced, and the lack of alpha or paired-chain data limited which features could be detected. Linkage disequilibrium might explain the correlated functional status among segregating V segments, but an unknown experimental factor could not be excluded. The authors suggested that the approach could potentially be generalized to other disease states and immunological phenotypes. Because HLA typing was unavailable for some donors at each locus, only the typed subset was used in association tests. A later genetic analysis reported fewer N-insertions in productive TCRs among donors in an Asian-associated ancestry cluster than the roughly 690-donor mean. A total of fewer than 200 TCR beta chains were listed by the study as associated with cytomegalovirus. A few of the identified cytomegalovirus-associated TCR beta chains were confirmed in vitro to be specific for cytomegalovirus antigens. Strong co-occurrence of HLA alleles, especially DR and DQ, made assigning TCR associations to individual alleles difficult. A later analysis found that HLA-associated TCR beta chains were more clonally expanded and had lower generation probabilities than equally common non-associated chains. According to a later analysis, TCR association rates differed among HLA loci, with DRB1 alleles showing the most associated TCRs and HLA-C alleles showing the fewest.

The receptor comes from a woman aged 18-29 years in good health and CMV-seronegative. Material for sequencing was PBMCs. The chain links TRBV5-1 with TRBJ2-7, with a tentative D gene TRBD2 over 8 matching bases. The CDR3 amino acid sequence is: CASSPPQTGTRSYEQYF. The nucleotides are TGCGCCAGCAGCCCACCCCAGACAGGGACTAGGTCCTACGAGCAGTACTTC.